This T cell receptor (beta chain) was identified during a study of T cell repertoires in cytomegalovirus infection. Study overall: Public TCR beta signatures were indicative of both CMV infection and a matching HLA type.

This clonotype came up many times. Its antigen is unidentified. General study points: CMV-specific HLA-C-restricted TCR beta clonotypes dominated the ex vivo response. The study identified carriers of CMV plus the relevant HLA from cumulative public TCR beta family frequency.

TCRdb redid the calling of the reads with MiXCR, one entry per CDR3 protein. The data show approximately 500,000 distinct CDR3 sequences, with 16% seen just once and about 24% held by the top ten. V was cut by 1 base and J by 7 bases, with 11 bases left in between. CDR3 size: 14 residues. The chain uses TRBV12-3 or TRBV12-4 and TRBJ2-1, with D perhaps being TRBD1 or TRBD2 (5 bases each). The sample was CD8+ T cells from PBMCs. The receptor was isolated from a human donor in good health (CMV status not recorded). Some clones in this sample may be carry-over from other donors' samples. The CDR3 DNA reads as TGTGCCAGCAGTTTAGGACTGGGGGTAAATGAGCAGTTCTTC. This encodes CASSLGLGVNEQFF.